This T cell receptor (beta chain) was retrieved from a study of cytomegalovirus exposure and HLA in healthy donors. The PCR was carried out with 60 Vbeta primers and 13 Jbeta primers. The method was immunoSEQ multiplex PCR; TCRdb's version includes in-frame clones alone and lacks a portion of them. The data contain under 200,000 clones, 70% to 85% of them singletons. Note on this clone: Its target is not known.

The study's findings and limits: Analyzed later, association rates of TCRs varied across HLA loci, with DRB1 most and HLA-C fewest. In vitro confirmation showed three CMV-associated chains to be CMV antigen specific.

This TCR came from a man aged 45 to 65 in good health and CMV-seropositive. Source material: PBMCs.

The DNA for the CDR3 is TGTGCCAGCAAGGAGGGTATTCGGAACACCGGGGAGCTGTTTTTT. It encodes CASKEGIRNTGELFF. The chain carries TRBV5-6 and TRBJ2-2; the D gene is possibly TRBD2 (6 bases). Trimming removed 6 bases at V and 1 base at J, with 13 bases between. The germline V gene has CDR1 SGHDT and CDR2 YYEEEE. This CDR3 is 15 amino acids long.